This entry describes one T cell receptor beta chain. Its cognate antigen is unknown. The repertoire was sequenced with immunoSEQ multiplex PCR; TCRdb's copy has only in-frame clones and lacks some. This table holds some 13,000 clones, over 80% found once. The data originate from a study of T cells after posttransplantation cyclophosphamide. Study-wide points: Donor CD8+ memory clones often dominated recipient blood repertoires at later times. Recipient CMV seropositivity and CMV reactivation strongly tracked TRB clonality.

The material sequenced was memory CD4+ T cells sorted from PBMCs. The receptor's source is a man aged 50-60 years in good health, CMV-negative, and a related stem cell transplant donor.

This CDR3 reads CASSRGAGQVTEAFF. CDR3 DNA sequence: TGTGCCAGCAGCCGGGGGGCGGGACAGGTCACTGAAGCTTTCTTT. The chain is built from TRBV6-5 and TRBJ1-1; 8 bases agree with TRBD1. The germline CDR1 and CDR2 sequences are MNHEY and SVGAGI. V gave up 6 bases and J gave up 4 bases; unmatched junction bases: 10. The CDR3 covers 15 residues.